Each of the 18 T cell receptor beta chains below was sequenced from the same sample in a study of T cells in placental villitis. This was the immunoSEQ v4 assay. Assay: immunoSEQ multiplex PCR; the TCRdb copy retains only in-frame clones and omits some. Of about 6,300 clones in the sample, 78% were seen once. The specimen was placental tissue containing maternal and fetal cells. Source of these receptors: a human patient with infectious villitis; the placental T cells may come from both mother and fetus.

This rearrangement joins TRBV6-5 to TRBJ1-5; 7 bases fit TRBD1. J gave up 3 bases and V 4 bases, and 6 bases lay outside the gene matches. The CDR3 runs to 15 residues. Per germline, CDR1 MNHEY and CDR2 SVGAGI. The CDR3 loop reads CASSLTGQNNQPQHF. The CDR3 coding sequence is TGTGCCAGCAGTTTGACAGGGCAGAACAATCAGCCCCAGCATTTT.

In its sample, this clone was seen a few times. V and J are TRBV5-4 and TRBJ1-6; the D gene is possibly TRBD1 (6 bases). V was cut by 4 bases and J by 7 bases, with 15 bases left in between. Germline values: CDR1 SGHNT, CDR2 YYREEE (reference sequence). The CDR3 contains 15 residues. The CDR3 DNA reads as TGTGCCAGCAGCCTTGACGGGACACTGAATTCACCCCTCCACTTT. Amino acid sequence: CASSLDGTLNSPLHF.

The chain links TRBV4-3 to TRBJ1-3, with D hard to call. V was shortened by 1 base and J by 4 bases, with 5 bases between the two germline ends. This CDR3 spans 13 amino acids. Per the germline V gene, CDR1 is LGHNA and CDR2 is YSLEER. CDR3 nucleotides: TGCGCCAGCAGCCAAGTTCCGGGAAACACCATATATTTT. Protein: CASSQVPGNTIYF.

The chain uses TRBV10-3 and TRBJ1-4; D gene uncertain. CDR3 length: 14 residues. Germline V gives CDR1 ENHRY, CDR2 SYGVKD. V was pared by 2 bases and J by 0 bases, with 4 bases between. The CDR3, as DNA: TGTGCCATCAGTGAGACAGCAACTAATGAAAAACTGTTTTTT. Its translation: CAISETATNEKLFF.

This chain joins TRBV25-1 and TRBJ1-6; no clear D gene. The V end lost 4 bases, the J end lost 7 bases, and 5 bases lay between the germline ends. CDR3 size: 12 residues. The germline V gene encodes CDR1 MGHDK and CDR2 SYGVNS. The CDR3 DNA follows: TGTGCCAGCAGTGCAGCGAATTCACCCCTCCACTTT. The encoded protein is CASSAANSPLHF.

The V and J genes are TRBV12-3 or TRBV12-4 and TRBJ2-1; no definite D call. The CDR3 loop spans 13 amino acids. Between the trimmed V and J ends, which lost 2 bases and 2 bases, there was a span of 4 bases. CDR3 in amino acids: CASSLIAYNEQFF. DNA for the CDR3: TGTGCCAGCAGTTTAATCGCCTACAATGAGCAGTTCTTC.

The J gene is TRBJ2-5, the V gene TRBV7-9; 7 bases line up with TRBD2. This CDR3 is 15 amino acids long. V shed 0 bases, J shed 1 base, and the junction held 2 bases outside the gene matches. CDR1 is SEHNR, CDR2 FQNEAQ, per germline (reference sequence). The CDR3 here is CASSLAPGGQETQYF. As DNA, the CDR3 is TGTGCCAGCAGCTTAGCGCCGGGGGGCCAAGAGACCCAGTACTTC.

The J gene is TRBJ1-1, the V gene TRBV19; the D gene is possibly TRBD1 (5 bases). The CDR3 contains 15 residues. V was pared by 5 bases and J by 4 bases, with 17 bases between. Germline-derived CDR1 and CDR2 are LNHDA and SQIVND (reference sequence). The CDR3 region is CASSARGGWGTEAFF. In DNA form, the CDR3 reads TGTGCCAGTAGTGCCCGTGGGGGATGGGGCACTGAAGCTTTCTTT.

This rearrangement joins TRBV5-1 to TRBJ1-1; D uncertain. V was cut by 0 bases and J by 8 bases, with 8 bases left in between. Germline loops: CDR1 SGHRS, CDR2 YFSETQ. The CDR3 spans 12 residues. The CDR3 nucleotides are TGCGCCAGCAGCTTGGAAGGACGGGAAGCTTTCTTT. Its translation: CASSLEGREAFF.

The rearrangement links TRBV24-1 to TRBJ2-3; 9 bases line up with TRBD1. Trimming took 4 bases from V and 2 from J; bases not matched to a gene: 3. CDR3 length equals 15 residues. Germline assignment: CDR1 KGHDR and CDR2 SFDVKD. For the CDR3, the DNA is TGTGCCACCAGTGACCGGGACAGGGTCACAGATACGCAGTATTTT. Translated, it gives CATSDRDRVTDTQYF.

A note on this clone: An end of the junction differs from the germline gene, which may be a read error. The chain joins TRBV7-6 to TRBJ2-7, with 13 positions matching TRBD2. The germline gives CDR1 SGHVS, CDR2 FNYEAQ. CDR3 length equals 15 residues. CDR3 DNA: TGTGCCAACAGCGAAACTAGCGGGGGGGCCTACGAGCAGTACTTC. It codes for CANSETSGGAYEQYF. The variable domain in full, with the rest retrieved from reference TRBV7-6 and TRBJ2-7, is GAGVSQSPRYKVTKRGQDVALRCDPISGHVSLYWYRQALGQGPEFLTYFNYEAQQDKSGLPNDRFSAERPEGSISTLTIQRTEQRDSAMYRCANSETSGGAYEQYFGPGTRLTVT.

CDR3 bases: TGTGCCAGCAGTAGGGAGTTCATCGCCGACGAGCAGTACTTC. This encodes CASSREFIADEQYF. V gene TRBV6-2 or TRBV6-3 combines with J gene TRBJ2-7, with a weak D call TRBD2 (5 bases). V lost 5 bases to trimming and J lost 5 bases, with 16 bases between them. The CDR3 runs to 14 residues. CDR1 is MNHEY and CDR2 is SVGEGT in the germline V gene.

CDR3 sequence: CASSPRRDGRNIGGANVLTF. The CDR3 region has the DNA TGTGCCAGCTCACCGCGTCGGGACGGTAGGAATATTGGTGGGGCCAACGTCCTGACTTTC. The chain carries TRBV18 and TRBJ2-6, with D perhaps being TRBD1 or TRBD2 (5 bases each). Between the trimmed V and J ends, which lost 3 bases and 3 bases, there was a span of 24 bases. Germline CDR1 reads KGHSH; CDR2 reads LQKENI. This CDR3 region has 20 residues.

The chain carries TRBV6-5 and TRBJ1-2; 9 bases fit TRBD1. The J segment lost 7 bases and the V segment lost 2 bases, leaving 5 bases of the junction unmatched. The CDR3 consists of 14 residues. CDR1 is MNHEY and CDR2 is SVGAGI in the germline V gene. The CDR3 DNA sequence: TGTGCCAGCAGTTACGGACAGGGGAATGTTGGCTACACCTTC. The encoded protein is CASSYGQGNVGYTF.

This clone showed up just a few times. The gene calls are TRBV2 and TRBJ1-2, with a possible D match to TRBD1 (6 bases). The CDR3 sequence is 15 residues long. The germline V and J ends were trimmed by 0 bases and 4 bases, with 12 bases remaining between them. CDR1 is SNHLY, CDR2 FYNNEI, per germline. CDR3 sequence reads: CASSEAPGASYGYTF. CDR3 in DNA: TGTGCCAGCAGTGAAGCGCCAGGGGCGAGCTATGGCTACACCTTC.

The genes are TRBV4-2 and TRBJ1-3; D is unresolved. This CDR3 contains 16 residues. The V end was cut by 1 base, the J end by 2 bases, with 12 bases between. Germline V gene lookup returns CDR1 LGHNA and CDR2 YNFKEQ. The CDR3 loop is CASSQVDSGTGNTIYF. Written as DNA, the CDR3 is TGTGCCAGCAGCCAAGTTGACTCCGGGACTGGAAACACCATATATTTT.

As DNA, the CDR3 is TGTGCCAGCAGTTCCCCGGGACTAGCGGGGGTCAATGAGCAGTTCTTC. Amino acids: CASSSPGLAGVNEQFF. This chain links TRBV11-3 with TRBJ2-1; the match to TRBD2 covers 14 bases. This CDR3 contains 16 residues. With V trimmed by 6 bases and J by 6 bases, 7 bases remained unmatched. CDR1 and CDR2 (germline): SGHNT, YENEEA.

The V gene is TRBV28, the J gene TRBJ1-1; 7 positions match TRBD1. The CDR3 has 14 residues. Germline-derived CDR1 and CDR2 are MDHEN and SYDVKM. Losses at the gene ends were 5 bases for V and 4 bases for J; bases not matched to a gene: 7. CDR3 nucleotide sequence: TGTGCCAGCAGTCCCGACAGGGTTGGCACTGAAGCTTTCTTT. Translated: CASSPDRVGTEAFF. The variable domain in full, with the rest retrieved from reference TRBV28 and TRBJ1-1, is DVKVTQSSRYLVKRTGEKVFLECVQDMDHENMFWYRQDPGLGLRLIYFSYDVKMKEKGDIPEGYSVSREKKERFSLILESASTNQTSMYLCASSPDRVGTEAFFGQGTRLTVV.